A single TCR beta chain is shown here with its context. The antigen is not known. Vbeta (60) and Jbeta (13) primers were used in the PCR. Method: immunoSEQ multiplex PCR; TCRdb's copy keeps in-frame clones and lacks some. The sample lists 30,000 to 45,000 clones; more than 80% were seen once. The donors gave bone marrow, and they were healthy. This specimen belongs to a study of cytomegalovirus exposure and HLA in healthy donors. Study-level points and caveats: V- and J-gene trimming of TCR beta was linked (in a later analysis) to a missense DCLRE1C variant. In vitro work confirmed that a few CMV-associated chains recognize CMV antigens. Of the V segments, some could not be distinguished, including TRBV6-2 and TRBV6-3, and were excluded.

Trimming removed 5 bases from V and 3 bases from J; junction bases left unmatched: 5. The CDR3 loop spans 16 amino acids. Germline CDR1 is MGHRA and CDR2 is YSYEKL. This chain connects TRBV4-1 to TRBJ2-3; 13 nucleotides align to TRBD2. The source of this sequence is a woman in her 40s in good health and CMV-seronegative. Source material: PBMCs. CDR3 bases: TGCGCCAGCAGCGAGCGACTAGCGGGGGGAACAGATACGCAGTATTTT. Translated, it gives CASSERLAGGTDTQYF.